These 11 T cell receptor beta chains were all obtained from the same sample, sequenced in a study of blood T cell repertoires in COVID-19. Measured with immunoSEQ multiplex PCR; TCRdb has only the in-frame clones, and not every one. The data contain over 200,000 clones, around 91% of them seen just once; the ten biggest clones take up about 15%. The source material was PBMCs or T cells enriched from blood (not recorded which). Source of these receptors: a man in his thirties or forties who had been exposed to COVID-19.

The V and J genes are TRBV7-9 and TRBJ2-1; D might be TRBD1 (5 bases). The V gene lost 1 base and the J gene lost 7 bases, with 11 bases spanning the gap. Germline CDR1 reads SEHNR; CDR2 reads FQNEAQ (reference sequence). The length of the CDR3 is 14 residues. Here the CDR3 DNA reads TGTGCCAGCAGCTTAGAGGGCCCAGGGAATGAGCAGTTCTTC. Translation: CASSLEGPGNEQFF.

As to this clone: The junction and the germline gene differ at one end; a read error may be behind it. CDR3 nucleotides: TGTGCCAGCAGTTACCCCAGTTATAGCAATCAACCCCAGCATTTT. Protein product: CASSYPSYSNQPQHF. This chain joins TRBV6-2 or TRBV6-3 and TRBJ1-5; no clear D. The germline V gene encodes CDR1 MNHEY and CDR2 SVGEGT. CDR3 size: 15 residues.

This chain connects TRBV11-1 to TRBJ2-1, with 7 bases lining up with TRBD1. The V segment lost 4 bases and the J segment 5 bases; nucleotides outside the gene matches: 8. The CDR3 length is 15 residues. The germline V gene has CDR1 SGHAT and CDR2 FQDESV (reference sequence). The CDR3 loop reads CASSYAGTVNNEQFF. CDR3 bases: TGTGCCAGCAGCTACGCCGGGACAGTGAACAATGAGCAGTTCTTC.

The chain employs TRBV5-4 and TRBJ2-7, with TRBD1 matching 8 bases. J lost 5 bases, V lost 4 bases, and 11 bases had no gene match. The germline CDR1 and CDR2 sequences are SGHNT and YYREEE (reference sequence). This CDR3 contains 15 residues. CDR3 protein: CASSVPQGADHEQYF. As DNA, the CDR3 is TGTGCCAGCAGCGTACCCCAGGGGGCGGACCACGAGCAGTACTTC.

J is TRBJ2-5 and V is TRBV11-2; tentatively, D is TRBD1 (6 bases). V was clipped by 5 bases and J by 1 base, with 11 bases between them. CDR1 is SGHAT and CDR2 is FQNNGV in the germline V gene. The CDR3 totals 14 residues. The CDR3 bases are TGTGCCAGCAGCCCTTCGGACAGCCAAGAGACCCAGTACTTC. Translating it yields CASSPSDSQETQYF.

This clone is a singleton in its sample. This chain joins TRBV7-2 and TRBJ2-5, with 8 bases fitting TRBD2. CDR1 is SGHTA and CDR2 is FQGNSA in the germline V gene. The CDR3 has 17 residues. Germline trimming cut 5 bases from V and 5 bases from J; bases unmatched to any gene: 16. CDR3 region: CASSNEERGTLKETQYF. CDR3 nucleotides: TGTGCCAGCAGCAACGAGGAGCGGGGGACCCTTAAGGAGACCCAGTACTTC.

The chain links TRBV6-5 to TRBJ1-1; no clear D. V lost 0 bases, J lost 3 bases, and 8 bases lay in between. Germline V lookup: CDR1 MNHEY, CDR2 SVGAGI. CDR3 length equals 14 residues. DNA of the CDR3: TGTGCCAGCAGTTACTCGATAAGCTACACTGAAGCTTTCTTT. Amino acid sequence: CASSYSISYTEAFF.

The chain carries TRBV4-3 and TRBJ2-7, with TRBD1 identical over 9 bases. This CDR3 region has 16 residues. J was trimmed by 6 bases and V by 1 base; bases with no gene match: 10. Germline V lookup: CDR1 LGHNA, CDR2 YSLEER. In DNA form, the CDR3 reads TGCGCCAGCAGCCAAGGCCCGGGACAGGGTACTTCCGAGCAGTACTTC. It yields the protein CASSQGPGQGTSEQYF.

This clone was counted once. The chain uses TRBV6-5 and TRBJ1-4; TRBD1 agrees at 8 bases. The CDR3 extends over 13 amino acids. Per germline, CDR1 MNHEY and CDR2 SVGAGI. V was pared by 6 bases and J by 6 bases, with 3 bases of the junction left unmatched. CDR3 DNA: TGTGCCAGCAGCCAGGGGGCCGATGAAAAACTGTTTTTT. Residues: CASSQGADEKLFF.

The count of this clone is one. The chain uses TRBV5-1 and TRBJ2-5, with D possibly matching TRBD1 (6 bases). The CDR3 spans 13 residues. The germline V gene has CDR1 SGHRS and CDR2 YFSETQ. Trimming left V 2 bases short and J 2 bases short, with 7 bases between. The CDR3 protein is CASSLRGQETQYF. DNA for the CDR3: TGCGCCAGCAGCTTAAGGGGGCAAGAGACCCAGTACTTC.

The CDR3 is CSARRVLSPLHF. In DNA form, the CDR3 reads TGCAGCGCCAGGCGAGTACTTTCACCCCTCCACTTT. V is TRBV29-1 and J is TRBJ1-6; D is unclear. The CDR3 covers 12 residues. Trimming left V 7 bases short and J 9 bases short, with 13 bases between. Germline-derived CDR1 and CDR2 are SQVTM and ANQGSEA.